The rows below give T cell receptor beta chains drawn from one sample of a study of siplizumab effects on memory and regulatory T cells. No cognate antigen is known for these TCRs. The repertoire was sequenced with immunoSEQ multiplex PCR; TCRdb's copy has only in-frame clones and lacks some. The sample lists about 13,000 clones, around 40% occurring once. Sequenced: CFSE-low (dividing) CD8+ T cells sorted from an allogeneic mixed lymphocyte reaction. These receptors were collected from a human donor in good health; the cells came from an allogeneic mixed lymphocyte reaction. Both conserved end residues are trimmed from each CDR3. Rows give clone size only sometimes, using once, few, many, or a class for an expanded clone.

j_call v_call clone_size cdr3_aa
TRBJ1-1 TRBV5-1 few ASSLGFIGEGTEAF
TRBJ2-7 TRBV7-3 medium-sized ASSLTGGLSDEQY
TRBJ1-1 TRBV30 . AWDPTGAGAF
TRBJ2-2 TRBV10-3 few AISESSGSGGELF
TRBJ2-2 TRBV5-1 . ASSIEPDRANTGELF
TRBJ1-1 TRBV4-1 few ASSLASPGAGTEAF
TRBJ2-3 TRBV11-2 few ASSLWTGADTQY
TRBJ2-1 TRBV11-3 . ASSDRDSRYNEQF
TRBJ1-2 TRBV5-6 medium-sized ASSWTGNLYGYT
TRBJ1-6 TRBV6-6 . ASSYSRQGQSPLH
TRBJ2-7 TRBV27 . ASSIGTAYEQY
TRBJ1-6 TRBV5-5 . ASSLYGRNSPLH
TRBJ2-5 TRBV29-1 . SVDGGRLRETQY
TRBJ2-5 TRBV23-1 medium-sized ASSQSRGRRQETQY
TRBJ2-1 TRBV29-1 medium-sized SVVRDNYNEQF
TRBJ1-4 TRBV4-3 few ASSQNSGGDEKLF
TRBJ2-1 TRBV19 medium-sized ASSYRSSYNEQF
. TRBV27 . ASSFGGDSYYEQY
TRBJ2-1 TRBV27 . ASSLVGVGNEQF
TRBJ1-4 TRBV6-6 . ASSYAGANEKLF
TRBJ2-2 TRBV21-1 . ASSQSPFRHSGELF
TRBJ2-1 TRBV4-1 . ASSQYTGGYDEQF
TRBJ2-7 TRBV9 . ASSQGSAGYEQY
TRBJ2-7 TRBV19 . ASSITSGSRAYEQY
TRBJ2-3 TRBV9 . ASSTGTLTDTQY
TRBJ2-3 TRBV7-3 . ASSSAGDRTDTQY
TRBJ2-7 TRBV30 few AWSVLGDSYEQY
TRBJ2-1 TRBV9 few ASSVGTSGSEEQF
TRBJ2-3 TRBV5-1 . ASSLEPATGGGTDTQY
TRBJ2-7 TRBV19 medium-sized ASRSTSSGWPYEQY
TRBJ2-7 TRBV2 medium-sized ASKTSDGPYEQY
TRBJ2-1 TRBV4-1 . ASSQDWGPGMNEQF
TRBJ2-7 TRBV6-5 few ASSYSGSYEQY
TRBJ2-1 TRBV5-1 . ASSLGGSSYNEQF
TRBJ2-7 TRBV7-3 . ASSLGPRTLEQY
TRBJ2-7 TRBV30 . AWQGSYEQY
TRBJ2-5 TRBV2 . ASSVPGQGIETQY
TRBJ1-5 TRBV4-1 . ASSQVSGFQPQH
TRBJ2-1 TRBV30 few AWLLGNEQF
TRBJ2-2 TRBV2 . ASNQNRHSRNTGELF
TRBJ1-2 TRBV7-3 . ASSSGGGGYT
TRBJ1-1 TRBV6-1 few ASSGIRTGNTEAF
TRBJ1-1 TRBV6-1 . ASSAWGLGRNTEAF
TRBJ2-2 TRBV11-3 many ASSLDSGTGGELF
TRBJ1-1 TRBV10-2 few ASSATGGTEAF
TRBJ2-4 TRBV11-2 few ASSSLEGIQY
TRBJ2-7 TRBV7-9 . ASSNPRGTYEQY
TRBJ1-2 TRBV13 . ASSLESEKHGYT
TRBJ2-7 TRBV7-9 medium-sized ASSRMGSYEQY
TRBJ2-3 TRBV4-2 . ASSTQREGLPDTQY
TRBJ1-1 TRBV11-2 few ASSLRTVNTEAF